This T cell receptor beta chain was captured by sequencing in a study of early T cells in non-severe SARS-CoV-2 infection. Study-level information: With bulk RNA from unsorted whole blood as input, sequencing yielded unpaired chains.

cDNA molecules, individually, were tagged with unique molecular identifiers. TCRdb called the 5' RACE reads again in MiXCR, with one record for every CDR3 protein. The sample carries roughly 83,000 distinct CDR3 sequences, roughly 10% recorded once. V was cut by 3 bases and J by 2 bases, with 8 bases left in between. Germline V gives CDR1 KGHSH, CDR2 LQKENI. The CDR3 contains 14 residues. Findings and limits, study-wide: Private and CD4 specificities were missed by VDJdb matching, which favored anti-spike CD8 responses.

Concerning this clonotype: Its specificity is unknown.

Specimen: whole blood, collected at baseline. V is TRBV18 and J is TRBJ1-5; D possibly corresponds to TRBD1 (6 bases). The source is an adult who was a healthcare worker with PCR-confirmed SARS-CoV-2 infection or an uninfected control (not recorded which). The CDR3 here is CASSPRQGNQPQHF. Here the CDR3 DNA reads TGTGCCAGCTCACCCCGACAGGGCAATCAGCCCCAGCATTTT.